This T cell receptor (beta chain) was documented in a study of shared clonotypes between healthy human individuals. Assay used: immunoSEQ multiplex PCR; TCRdb lists only in-frame clones, some missing. Of approximately 340,000 clones in the sample, less than 85% were seen once. Germline V lookup: CDR1 GTSNPN, CDR2 SVGIG (reference sequence). The CDR3 consists of 14 residues. Trimming cost V 1 base and J 8 bases; bases outside gene matches: 7. Sequenced material: memory CD4+ T cells sorted from blood. As to subset: CD45RA-negative fraction. The clonotype originates from a young man in good health. V gene TRBV30 combines with J gene TRBJ1-4; TRBD1 matches at 7 bases. CDR3 nucleotide sequence: TGTGCCTGGAGTGAAGACAGGGCTGGAGAAAAACTGTTTTTT. This codes for CAWSEDRAGEKLFF.